What follows is one T cell receptor beta chain and its context. As yet, its antigen is unknown. These data belong to a study of T-cell reconstitution after alpha-beta-depleted transplantation in children. V dropped 0 bases and J dropped 3 bases, with 6 bases sitting between them. Germline loops: CDR1 SGHTA, CDR2 FQGTGA. This CDR3 region has 14 residues. The authors prepared the TCRbeta library with unique molecular identifiers. TCRdb fed the PCR reads into MiXCR, producing one record per CDR3 protein. Among about 590,000 distinct CDR3 sequences listed, roughly 13% were seen once. Study results and limitations: Surviving thymic progenitors and recipient T cells were the source of high TCRbeta diversity at day 60 in some patients. Alpha-beta T cells about two months after transplant reportedly derived from several hundred expanded graft clones. After one year, T-cell counts and TCRbeta diversity mostly came from new T cells.

The TCR originated in a male patient under 18 who had a stem cell transplant for acute myeloid leukemia, so the T cells may come from the graft donor. Sequenced here: PBMCs, mostly from graft donor cells, sampled 360 days after TCRalphabeta/CD19-depleted stem cell transplant. The chain has TRBV7-3 and TRBJ2-4; maybe TRBD1 (6 bases). The CDR3 sequence: CASSLTDSKNIQYF. The CDR3 DNA is TGTGCCAGCAGCTTAACGGACAGCAAAAACATTCAGTACTTC.